Listed here are 22 T cell receptor beta chains from one sample, sequenced in a study of cytomegalovirus exposure and HLA in healthy donors (dated by TCRdb to about 2017). Library prep was done by the immunoSEQ multiplex PCR assay. The multiplex PCR relied on a mix of 60 forward primers for TCR Vbeta segments and 13 reverse primers for TCR Jbeta segments. TCRdb took this table from immuneACCESS and kept in-frame rearrangements with V and J called. Such tables lack part of the clones; where checked against another copy, unresolved V genes explain under half of the gap, and the rest is unexplained. For this sample the table gives fewer than 95,000 clones, of which 85% were detected only once. 7% to 8.5% of the sample is held by the ten biggest clonotypes. The source material was PBMCs. Receptors originate from a man between 35 and 55 years old in good health and CMV-seropositive.

The chain links TRBV27 to TRBJ2-7; TRBD1 aligns across 9 bases. Germline V gives CDR1 MNHEY, CDR2 SMNVEV (reference sequence). Trimming removed 7 bases from V and 3 bases from J; junction bases left unmatched: 7. CDR3 length: 14 amino acids. This chain's CDR3 is CASKIGTGNYEQYF. The DNA of the CDR3 is TGTGCCAGCAAGATAGGGACAGGGAACTACGAGCAGTACTTC.

The chain combines TRBV6-5 with TRBJ1-1; no clear D gene. The CDR3 consists of 16 residues. In germline, CDR1 is MNHEY, CDR2 SVGAGI. V was cut by 2 bases and J by 1 base, with 14 bases left in between. The CDR3, as DNA: TGTGCCAGCAGTTACACACCAAATCAAAGGAACACTGAAGCTTTCTTT. Its protein product is CASSYTPNQRNTEAFF.

The rearrangement joins TRBV19 to TRBJ2-2, with 7 bases aligning to TRBD1. The J segment lost 8 bases and the V segment lost 4 bases, leaving 10 bases of the junction unmatched. The CDR3 contains 15 residues. The V gene's germline CDR1 is LNHDA and CDR2 SQIVND (reference sequence). CDR3 in amino acids: CASSTRQGETGELFF. The CDR3 DNA reads as TGTGCCAGTAGTACCCGACAGGGAGAGACAGGGGAGCTGTTTTTT.

The CDR3 DNA reads as TGTGCCAGTAGTCAACGGGATGGATATGGCTACACCTTC. The encoded protein is CASSQRDGYGYTF. The chain employs TRBV19 and TRBJ1-2; D unclear. This CDR3 contains 13 residues. Germline V lookup: CDR1 LNHDA, CDR2 SQIVND (reference sequence). The V end was cut by 5 bases, the J end by 5 bases, with 12 bases between.

This clone has a single count. The V gene is TRBV5-1, the J gene TRBJ1-1; a weak D match, TRBD1 (6 bases). CDR1 and CDR2 (germline): SGHRS, YFSETQ. CDR3 size: 14 residues. V lost 4 bases and J 1 base, leaving 11 bases between the germline ends. The CDR3 bases are TGCGCCAGCAGCATGGACAGAAAGAACACTGAAGCTTTCTTT. Amino acids: CASSMDRKNTEAFF.

The chain employs TRBV2 and TRBJ2-5; 14 nucleotides line up with TRBD2. From germline, CDR1 is SNHLY and CDR2 FYNNEI. J lost 5 bases, V lost 6 bases, and 8 bases had no gene match. CDR3 length equals 16 residues. For the CDR3, the DNA is TGTGCCAGCAGCTCGACTAGCGGGGGGGCATTGGAGACCCAGTACTTC. Its protein is CASSSTSGGALETQYF.

CDR3 bases: TGTGCCAGCAGCCAAGAAGTCTCGGGGATGAATCATGAAGCTTTCTTT. Residues: CASSQEVSGMNHEAFF. The chain joins TRBV4-2 to TRBJ1-1; D not resolved. CDR3 length: 16 amino acids. Germline lookup yields CDR1 LGHNA and CDR2 YNFKEQ. The V end lost 0 bases, the J end lost 7 bases, and 18 bases lay between the germline ends.

The CDR3 loop reads CASSVKAGVSNEQFF. CDR3 DNA: TGTGCCAGCAGTGTAAAAGCGGGAGTAAGTAATGAGCAGTTCTTC. The chain has TRBV6-4 and TRBJ2-1, with 8 positions matching TRBD2. There are 15 residues in the CDR3. The germline V gene encodes CDR1 MRHNA and CDR2 SNTAGT. Trimming cost V 4 bases and J 7 bases; bases outside gene matches: 9.

Written as DNA, the CDR3 is TGTGCCAGCAGCTTAGTAGGAACTAGCTTCACAGATACGCAGTATTTT. The encoded protein is CASSLVGTSFTDTQYF. The J gene is TRBJ2-3, the V gene TRBV7-3; maybe TRBD2 (6 bases). The CDR3 contains 16 residues. Germline V gives CDR1 SGHTA, CDR2 FQGTGA. V lost 2 bases, J lost 2 bases, and 14 bases lay in between.

This chain joins TRBV7-3 and TRBJ2-1, with 9 nucleotides matching TRBD1. After removal of 6 bases from V and 7 bases from J, the junction contained 4 bases not matched to a gene. CDR1 is SGHTA, CDR2 FQGTGA, per germline. CDR3 length equals 13 residues. CDR3 sequence reads: CASSSGQGNEQFF. Here the CDR3 DNA reads TGTGCCAGCAGTTCGGGACAGGGTAATGAGCAGTTCTTC.

V usage is TRBV6-6 and J usage is TRBJ1-4; no firm D call. The CDR3 extends over 15 amino acids. Trimming cost V 0 bases and J 3 bases, with 8 bases left between them. CDR1 is MNHNY, CDR2 SVGAGI, per germline (reference sequence). The CDR3 DNA follows: TGTGCCAGCAGTTACTCCAGTGTGGCTAATGAAAAACTGTTTTTT. It specifies CASSYSSVANEKLFF.

This clone showed up just once. The CDR3 sequence is CASSAGGSAGELFF. The CDR3 nucleotides read TGCGCCAGCAGTGCGGGTGGAAGCGCCGGGGAGCTGTTTTTT. This sequence joins TRBV10-1 and TRBJ2-2; unclear D gene. This CDR3 region has 14 residues. The V gene lost 4 bases and the J gene lost 6 bases, with 12 bases spanning the gap. Germline lookup yields CDR1 WNHNN and CDR2 SYGVQD (reference sequence).

The V and J genes are TRBV4-1 and TRBJ2-7, with a weak D call TRBD1 (5 bases). Trimming removed 0 bases from V and 5 bases from J, with 17 bases in between. This CDR3 comprises 16 residues. Germline V gives CDR1 MGHRA, CDR2 YSYEKL. The CDR3 sequence: CASSQDQAPRGDEQYF. The CDR3 DNA reads TGCGCCAGCAGCCAAGATCAGGCCCCTAGGGGCGACGAGCAGTACTTC.

The chain recombines TRBV20-1 with TRBJ2-3; perhaps TRBD2 as D (5 bases). Between the trimmed V and J ends, which lost 5 bases and 6 bases, there was a span of 9 bases. Per germline, CDR1 DFQATT and CDR2 SNEGSKA (reference sequence). The CDR3 runs 11 residues. CDR3 bases: TGCAGTGCTCAGACGGGGGATACGCAGTATTTT. Translating it yields CSAQTGDTQYF.

The V call is TRBV9, the J call TRBJ2-5; 8 bases are shared with TRBD2. Germline CDR1 reads SGDLS; CDR2 reads YYNGEE. The CDR3 length is 16 residues. V lost 0 bases to trimming and J lost 4 bases; unmatched junction nucleotides: 8. As DNA, the CDR3 is TGTGCCAGCAGCGTAGAAAGCGGGAGTTTAGGAGAGACCCAGTACTTC. Encoded protein: CASSVESGSLGETQYF. Variable domain in full (rest from reference TRBV9 and TRBJ2-5): DSGVTQTPKHLITATGQRVTLRCSPRSGDLSVYWYQQSLDQGLQFLIQYYNGEERAKGNILERFSAQQFPDLHSELNLSSLELGDSALYFCASSVESGSLGETQYFGPGTRLLVL.

CDR3 amino acids: CSVEKGQGVADTQYF. CDR3 DNA: TGCAGCGTTGAAAAGGGACAGGGGGTCGCAGATACGCAGTATTTT. The rearrangement joins TRBV29-1 to TRBJ2-3; 11 bases fit TRBD1. Germline V gene lookup returns CDR1 SQVTM and CDR2 ANQGSEA. The V and J ends lost 2 bases and 4 bases, in that order; junction bases with no gene match: 5. The CDR3 runs 15 residues.

CDR3 bases: TGCGCCAGCAGCTTGTTGGGACAGGGGGTTCCCGGGGAGCTGTTTTTT. The encoded protein is CASSLLGQGVPGELFF. The V gene is TRBV5-1, the J gene TRBJ2-2, with TRBD1 matching over 11 bases. V lost 1 base to trimming and J lost 6 bases; unmatched junction nucleotides: 5. The CDR3 consists of 16 residues. CDR1 SGHRS and CDR2 YFSETQ come from the germline V gene.

V gene TRBV19 combines with J gene TRBJ2-1, with unresolved D. The V gene's germline CDR1 is LNHDA and CDR2 SQIVND (reference sequence). Trimming took off 7 bases at V and 0 bases at J, with 10 bases between the two ends. This CDR3 region has 14 residues. DNA of the CDR3: TGTGCCAGTAAGTCTAAGAGCTCCTACAATGAGCAGTTCTTC. Translated, it gives CASKSKSSYNEQFF.

The chain recombines TRBV4-1 with TRBJ2-2; 7 positions agree with TRBD2. There are 17 residues in the CDR3. Germline V gene data show CDR1 as MGHRA and CDR2 as YSYEKL. Trimming removed 4 bases from V and 2 bases from J; junction bases left unmatched: 10. CDR3 DNA: TGCGCCAGCAGCCCCAAACAACTAGCGCTCAACACCGGGGAGCTGTTTTTT. As protein: CASSPKQLALNTGELFF.

This clone was detected a few times. The V call is TRBV29-1, the J call TRBJ2-2; D is perhaps TRBD1 (6 bases). CDR3 length: 14 residues. Trimming cost V 7 bases and J 4 bases, with 16 bases left between them. Germline V gene lookup returns CDR1 SQVTM and CDR2 ANQGSEA. CDR3: CSARQGQPTGELFF. CDR3 nucleotides: TGCAGCGCCCGTCAGGGACAACCCACCGGGGAGCTGTTTTTT.

This clone has only one observation. The chain employs TRBV5-6 and TRBJ2-3, with D maybe TRBD1 (5 bases). V was cut by 4 bases and J by 0 bases, with 18 bases left in between. The germline gives CDR1 SGHDT, CDR2 YYEEEE. CDR3 length: 17 residues. The DNA of the CDR3 is TGTGCCAGCAGCCCGTTGGGTATGCAGGGAAGCACAGATACGCAGTATTTT. This translates into CASSPLGMQGSTDTQYF.

The J gene is TRBJ2-7, the V gene TRBV28; D is possibly TRBD1 (5 bases). V dropped 8 bases and J dropped 3 bases, with 20 bases sitting between them. There are 15 residues in the CDR3. CDR1 is MDHEN, CDR2 SYDVKM, per germline. The CDR3, as DNA: TGTGCCAGCGGTGAGGTCAGGGCAGCTAACTACGAGCAGTACTTC. This translates into CASGEVRAANYEQYF.